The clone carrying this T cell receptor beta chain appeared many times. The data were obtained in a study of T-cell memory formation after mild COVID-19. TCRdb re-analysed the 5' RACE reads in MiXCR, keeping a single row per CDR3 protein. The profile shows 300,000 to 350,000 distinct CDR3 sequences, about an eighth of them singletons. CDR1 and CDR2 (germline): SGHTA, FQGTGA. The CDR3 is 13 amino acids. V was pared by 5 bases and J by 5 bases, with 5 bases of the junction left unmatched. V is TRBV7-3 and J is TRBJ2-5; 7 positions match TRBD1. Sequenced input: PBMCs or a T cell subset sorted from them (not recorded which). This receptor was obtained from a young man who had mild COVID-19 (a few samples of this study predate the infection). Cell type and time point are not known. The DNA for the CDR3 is TGTGCCAGCAGCCCCGAGGGGGCTGAGACCCAGTACTTC. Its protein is CASSPEGAETQYF.